What follows describes a single T cell receptor (beta chain). This sample is part of a study of blood T cell repertoires in COVID-19. Study as a whole: Sources were T cells, B-cell-depleted T cells, or PBMCs; the material itself was cDNA or gDNA.

Study processing details: Estimated nucleated cell counts came from reference gene primer amplification. Using immunoSEQ multiplex PCR, the repertoire was profiled, and TCRdb retains in-frame clones only, with some absent. The V and J calls and clone size were taken over from that table, and D and trimming were inferred from the DNA. The table records about 430,000 clones, roughly 84% of them present only once. The CDR3 covers 16 residues. CDR1 and CDR2 from the germline V gene are MNHEY and SVGEGT. V lost 2 bases and J lost 0, with 11 bases in between. Participants, about 18 to 90 years old, spanned some 23 US areas.

The source of this sequence is a woman younger than 35 who had been exposed to COVID-19. Sequencing was carried out using PBMCs or T cells enriched from blood (not recorded which). The rearrangement links TRBV6-2 or TRBV6-3 to TRBJ1-5; possibly TRBD1 for D (5 bases). The CDR3 DNA reads as TGTGCCAGCAGTTACCAGGGATTTCCTAGCAATCAGCCCCAGCATTTT. Protein: CASSYQGFPSNQPQHF.